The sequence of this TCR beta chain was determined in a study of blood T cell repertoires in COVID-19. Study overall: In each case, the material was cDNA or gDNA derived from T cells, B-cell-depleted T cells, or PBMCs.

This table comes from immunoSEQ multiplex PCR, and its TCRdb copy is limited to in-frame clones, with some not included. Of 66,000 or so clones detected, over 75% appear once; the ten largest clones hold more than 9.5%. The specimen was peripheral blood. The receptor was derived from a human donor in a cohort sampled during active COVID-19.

The CDR3 DNA sequence: TGTGCCAGCAGCTCAGACAGGGTGGGACAGCCCCAGCATTTT. It is translated as CASSSDRVGQPQHF. The chain has TRBV7-8 and TRBJ1-5; 7 bases align to TRBD1. This CDR3 has 14 amino acids. From germline, CDR1 is SGHVS and CDR2 FQNEAQ. V dropped 4 bases and J dropped 7; count of bases not matched to a gene: 7. The whole variable domain, filled in from reference TRBV7-8 and TRBJ1-5, reads GAGVSQSPRYKVAKRGQDVALRCDPISGHVSLFWYQQALGQGPEFLTYFQNEAQLDKSGLPSDRFFAERPEGSVSTLKIQRTQQEDSAVYLCASSSDRVGQPQHFGDGTRLSIL.